Listed below are T cell receptor beta chains from one sample, sequenced in a study of CD8 T cells in ankylosing spondylitis. MiXCR, applied by TCRdb to the 5' RACE reads, yields one record per CDR3 protein. Of under 850,000 distinct CDR3 sequences listed, around 20% are singletons. The sequenced material came from blood, either unsorted or a sorted T cell fraction (not recorded which). Every receptor here comes from a male donor with ankylosing spondylitis. CDR3s leave out the opening cysteine and the closing phenylalanine or tryptophan. Each record gives: V gene, CDR3 protein.

v_call: TRBV5-1
cdr3_aa: ASSRERGTYEQY

v_call: TRBV30
cdr3_aa: AFFHTGELF

v_call: TRBV13
cdr3_aa: ASSLKGGDQPQH

v_call: TRBV27
cdr3_aa: ASRVTTGRNTEAF

v_call: TRBV7-2
cdr3_aa: ASNSYNRGRLNTEAF

v_call: TRBV27
cdr3_aa: ASSLMGFRTDTQY

v_call: TRBV12-3/TRBV12-4
cdr3_aa: ASSLVVGTNTGELF

v_call: TRBV7-2
cdr3_aa: ASSLWGSHNEQF

v_call: TRBV11-2
cdr3_aa: ASSFLRPANYGYT

v_call: TRBV29-1
cdr3_aa: SVVLAGGSSYNEQF

v_call: TRBV20-1
cdr3_aa: SAWTVSSNQPQH

v_call: TRBV15
cdr3_aa: ATSRDPGTSGRYNEQF

v_call: TRBV20-1
cdr3_aa: SARESGGTMDEQF

v_call: TRBV12-3/TRBV12-4
cdr3_aa: ASSSSHRGLLAF

v_call: TRBV20-1
cdr3_aa: SAKTTGNQPQH

v_call: TRBV5-1
cdr3_aa: ASSLLPGAYEQY

v_call: TRBV2
cdr3_aa: ASRGLLGTAQY

v_call: TRBV3-1
cdr3_aa: ASSQDFGGANYGYT